This T cell receptor beta chain was documented in a study of blood T cell repertoires in COVID-19. Only in-frame clones appear in the TCRdb table, and some are missing; sequencing was by immunoSEQ multiplex PCR. Of 300,000 to 350,000 clones in the sample, 90% were seen once. The CDR3 is 15 amino acids. J was trimmed by 7 bases and V by 0 bases; bases with no gene match: 8. In germline, CDR1 is KGHSH, CDR2 LQKENI. Sequencing input: PBMCs or T cells enriched from blood (not recorded which). The chain couples TRBV18 to TRBJ2-7, with 8 bases fitting TRBD1. The clonotype was recovered from a woman between 18 and 30 years old with acute COVID-19. For the CDR3, the DNA is TGTGCCAGCTCACCACCGGTTCAGGGGGCCAGGGAGCAGTACTTC. The encoded protein is CASSPPVQGAREQYF.